This note documents a single T cell receptor (beta chain) sequence. Its antigen is unknown. PCR was performed using 60 Vbeta and 13 Jbeta primers. Clones were sequenced by immunoSEQ multiplex PCR, and TCRdb holds only the in-frame ones, with some missing. The sample yields about 130,000 clones, about 71% seen once. The data are from a study of cytomegalovirus exposure and HLA in healthy donors. General study results and limits: The study flagged 150 to 200 TCR beta chains as cytomegalovirus-associated.

Per the germline V gene, CDR1 is MDHEN and CDR2 is SYDVKM. With 3 bases clipped from V and 3 bases from J, the junction kept 5 bases outside the gene matches. The CDR3 consists of 14 residues. The rearrangement joins TRBV28 to TRBJ2-7; TRBD1 aligns across 7 bases. Sequenced material: PBMCs. The receptor was isolated from a woman aged 50 to 60 in good health and CMV-seronegative. The CDR3 reads CASSLRDRSYEQYF. The CDR3, as DNA: TGTGCCAGCAGTTTGAGGGACAGAAGCTACGAGCAGTACTTC.